This T cell receptor (beta chain) was retrieved from a study of regulatory T cells in long-lasting Graves disease. Time point given: persistent/refractory GD, antithyroid drugs over 5 years with positive TRAb. The authors made the TCR library using RNA they extracted from PBMCs. The guidelines of the American Thyroid Association were the basis for diagnosing Graves' disease. The source of the patients was an endocrinology department in Xi'an, China. CDR3 size: 13 residues. Between the trimmed V and J ends, which lost 6 bases and 4 bases, there was a span of 10 bases. The germline gives CDR1 DFQATT, CDR2 SNEGSKA (reference sequence). Arm-PCR of CDR3 regions with iRepertoire HTBI primers generated TCR beta libraries. One entry per CDR3 protein results from TCRdb running MiXCR on the multiplex PCR reads. The sample holds hundreds of thousands of distinct CDR3 sequences, about 30% seen once.

The TCR originated in a female donor with Graves disease. The starting material was peripheral blood mononuclear cells (PBMCs), obtained when the disease was refractory, from a patient treated with antithyroid drugs. V gene TRBV20-1 combines with J gene TRBJ2-6, with D possibly TRBD1 on 6 matching bases. The CDR3, as DNA: TGCAGTGCCCAGGGGCTCGGGGCCAACGTCCTGACTTTC. Protein sequence: CSAQGLGANVLTF.